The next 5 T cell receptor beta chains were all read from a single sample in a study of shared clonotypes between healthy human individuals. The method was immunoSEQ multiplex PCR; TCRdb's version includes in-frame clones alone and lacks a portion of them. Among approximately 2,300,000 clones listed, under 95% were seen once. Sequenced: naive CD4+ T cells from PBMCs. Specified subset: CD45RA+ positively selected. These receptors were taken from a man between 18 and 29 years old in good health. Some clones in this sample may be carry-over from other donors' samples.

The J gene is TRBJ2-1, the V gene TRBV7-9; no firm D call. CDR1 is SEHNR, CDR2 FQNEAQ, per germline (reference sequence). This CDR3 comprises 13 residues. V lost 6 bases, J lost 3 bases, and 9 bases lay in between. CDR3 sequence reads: CASSQGNYNEQFF. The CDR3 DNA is TGTGCCAGCAGTCAAGGGAACTACAATGAGCAGTTCTTC.

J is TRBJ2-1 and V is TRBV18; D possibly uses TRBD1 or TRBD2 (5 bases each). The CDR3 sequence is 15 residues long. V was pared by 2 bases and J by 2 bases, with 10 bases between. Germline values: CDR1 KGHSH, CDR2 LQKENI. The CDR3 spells CASSPVGDPYNEQFF. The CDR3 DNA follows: TGTGCCAGCTCACCAGTGGGGGACCCCTACAATGAGCAGTTCTTC.

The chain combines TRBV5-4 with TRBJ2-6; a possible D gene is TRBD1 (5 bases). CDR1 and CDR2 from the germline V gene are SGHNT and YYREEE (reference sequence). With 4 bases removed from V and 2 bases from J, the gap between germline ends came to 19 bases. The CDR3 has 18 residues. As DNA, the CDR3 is TGTGCCAGCAGCCCCCGGCAGGGCACAAGAGCTGGGGCCAACGTCCTGACTTTC. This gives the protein CASSPRQGTRAGANVLTF.

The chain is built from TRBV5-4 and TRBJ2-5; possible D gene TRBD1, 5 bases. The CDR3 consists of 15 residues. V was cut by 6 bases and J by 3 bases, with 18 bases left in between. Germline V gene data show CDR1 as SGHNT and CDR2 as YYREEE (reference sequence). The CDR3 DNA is TGTGCCAGCACCGAGTCAGACAGTAGAAAAGAGACCCAGTACTTC. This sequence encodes CASTESDSRKETQYF.

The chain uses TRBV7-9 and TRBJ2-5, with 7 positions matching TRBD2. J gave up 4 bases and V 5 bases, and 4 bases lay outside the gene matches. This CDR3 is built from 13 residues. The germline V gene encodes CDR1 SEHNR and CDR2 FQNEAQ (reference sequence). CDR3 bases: TGTGCCAGCAGCCTGGGGGGGTCAGAGACCCAGTACTTC. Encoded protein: CASSLGGSETQYF. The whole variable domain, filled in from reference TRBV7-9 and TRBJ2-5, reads DTGVSQNPRHKITKRGQNVTFRCDPISEHNRLYWYRQTLGQGPEFLTYFQNEAQLEKSRLLSDRFSAERPKGSFSTLEIQRTEQGDSAMYLCASSLGGSETQYFGPGTRLLVL.